Below are 22 T cell receptor beta chains sequenced from a single sample in a study of T cell responses to AZD1222 COVID-19 vaccine. The data were produced by immunoSEQ multiplex PCR, yet TCRdb's version contains in-frame clones alone and is incomplete. The repertoire holds about 200,000 clones, around 92% seen once, with about 1.2% in the top ten. Sequencing used peripheral blood, obtained on day 0 of AZD1222 vaccination. These receptors were obtained from an adult in good health.

The genes are TRBV5-1 and TRBJ2-5; D unclear. From germline, CDR1 is SGHRS and CDR2 YFSETQ. This CDR3 comprises 13 residues. V dropped 0 bases and J dropped 5 bases, with 8 bases sitting between them. In DNA form, the CDR3 reads TGCGCCAGCAGCTTGGTTAGTTGGGAGACCCAGTACTTC. The encoded protein is CASSLVSWETQYF.

The chain employs TRBV5-4 and TRBJ1-6; D call uncertain. Germline loops: CDR1 SGHNT, CDR2 YYREEE (reference sequence). CDR3 length equals 16 residues. Trimming removed 0 bases from V and 7 bases from J, with 14 bases in between. The CDR3 coding sequence is TGTGCCAGCAGCTTGGGCGGAGACGGGTGGAATTCACCCCTCCACTTT. This sequence encodes CASSLGGDGWNSPLHF.

The V call is TRBV6-5, the J call TRBJ1-3; the D gene is possibly TRBD1 (5 bases). This CDR3 has 14 amino acids. Germline CDR1 reads MNHEY; CDR2 reads SVGAGI. Trimming stripped 4 bases from V and 2 bases from J, with 9 bases between. CDR3: CASSLEGTGNTIYF. CDR3 sequence (DNA): TGTGCCAGCAGTTTAGAGGGGACTGGAAACACCATATATTTT.

This clone was counted once. This chain joins TRBV5-1 and TRBJ2-2; D call uncertain. The CDR3 has 15 residues. Germline V gene sequence: CDR1 SGHRS, CDR2 YFSETQ. With 3 bases removed from V and 3 bases from J, the gap between germline ends came to 12 bases. The CDR3 reads CASSSSLSDTGELFF. The CDR3 DNA reads as TGCGCCAGCAGCTCCAGCCTTTCGGACACCGGGGAGCTGTTTTTT.

V is TRBV18 and J is TRBJ1-5; D possibly corresponds to TRBD1 (5 bases). V lost 6 bases and J 3 bases, leaving 21 bases between the germline ends. This CDR3 is built from 17 residues. Germline CDR1 reads KGHSH; CDR2 reads LQKENI. Here the CDR3 reads CASSRGGGGASNQPQHF. The CDR3 DNA sequence: TGTGCCAGCTCGCGCGGGGGGGGAGGGGCTTCCAATCAGCCCCAGCATTTT.

J is TRBJ1-4 and V is TRBV4-3, with D unresolved. This CDR3 has 14 amino acids. From germline, CDR1 is LGHNA and CDR2 YSLEER. V shed 0 bases and J shed 8 bases, with 10 bases lying between them. CDR3 sequence: CASSQDLEVEKLFF. The DNA of the CDR3 is TGCGCCAGCAGCCAAGACTTGGAGGTCGAAAAACTGTTTTTT.

The CDR3 sequence: CASTPTGVQPNQPQHF. In DNA, the CDR3 is TGTGCCAGTACCCCGACAGGAGTTCAACCTAATCAGCCCCAGCATTTT. V gene TRBV19 combines with J gene TRBJ1-5; D is possibly TRBD1 (6 bases). Deletions cut 7 bases from V and 4 bases from J, with 20 bases between. Germline CDR1 is LNHDA and CDR2 is SQIVND (reference sequence). This CDR3 spans 16 amino acids.

A remark on this clone: Other nucleotide sequences in the sample specify the same CDR3. V gene TRBV9 combines with J gene TRBJ1-1; D remains unclear. Trimming took 0 bases from V and 4 from J, leaving 10 bases between them. The CDR3 length is 14 residues. Germline V CDR1 and CDR2: SGDLS, YYNGEE. In DNA, the CDR3 is TGTGCCAGCAGCGTAGGAGGCGGAGGCACTGAAGCTTTCTTT. Translated, it gives CASSVGGGGTEAFF.

The V call is TRBV6-5, the J call TRBJ2-1; a possible D gene is TRBD1 (5 bases). CDR1 and CDR2 (germline): MNHEY, SVGAGI. V was clipped by 6 bases and J by 6 bases, with 6 bases between them. This CDR3 has 11 residues. CDR3: CASSQGNEQFF. In DNA form, the CDR3 reads TGTGCCAGCAGCCAGGGCAATGAGCAGTTCTTC.

This rearrangement joins TRBV7-2 to TRBJ2-2; 8 positions agree with TRBD1. The germline V gene has CDR1 SGHTA and CDR2 FQGNSA. This CDR3 spans 15 amino acids. V lost 4 bases to trimming and J lost 5 bases; unmatched junction nucleotides: 6. The CDR3 coding sequence is TGTGCCAGCAGCTCCGGACAGGGAAGTACCGGGGAGCTGTTTTTT. Amino acid sequence: CASSSGQGSTGELFF.

The rearrangement links TRBV28 to TRBJ1-2, with TRBD1 matching over 10 bases. This CDR3 region has 14 residues. After removal of 4 bases from V and 8 bases from J, the junction contained 7 bases not matched to a gene. CDR1 is MDHEN and CDR2 is SYDVKM in the germline V gene. CDR3 residues: CASSSGQGVEGYTF. CDR3 coding DNA: TGTGCCAGCAGTTCCGGACAGGGGGTAGAGGGCTACACCTTC.

The chain has TRBV6-6 and TRBJ2-1; 10 nucleotides agree with TRBD1. Germline CDR1 reads MNHNY; CDR2 reads SVGAGI (reference sequence). The CDR3 has 16 residues. Losses at the gene ends were 5 bases for V and 1 base for J; bases not matched to a gene: 5. CDR3 in amino acids: CASSRPGQGSYNEQFF. The CDR3, as DNA: TGTGCCAGCAGTCGACCGGGACAGGGGTCCTACAATGAGCAGTTCTTC.

The chain links TRBV18 to TRBJ1-3; 7 nucleotides match TRBD1. Germline CDR1 and CDR2: KGHSH and LQKENI. V shed 5 bases and J 2 bases; nucleotides not matched to a gene: 6. This CDR3 comprises 15 residues. The CDR3 region is CASSANRGPGNTIYF. The DNA of the CDR3 is TGTGCCAGCTCAGCGAACAGGGGCCCTGGAAACACCATATATTTT.

The CDR3 protein is CASSLSTGGSGNTIYF. CDR3 nucleotides: TGTGCCAGCAGTCTCTCCACGGGGGGCTCTGGAAACACCATATATTTT. V and J are TRBV7-9 and TRBJ1-3; tentatively, D is TRBD1 (5 bases). The CDR3 has 16 residues. Germline CDR1 reads SEHNR; CDR2 reads FQNEAQ (reference sequence). V dropped 6 bases and J dropped 0 bases, with 15 bases sitting between them. The full variable domain, its missing parts supplied by reference TRBV7-9 and TRBJ1-3, is DTGVSQNPRHKITKRGQNVTFRCDPISEHNRLYWYRQTLGQGPEFLTYFQNEAQLEKSRLLSDRFSAERPKGSFSTLEIQRTEQGDSAMYLCASSLSTGGSGNTIYFGEGSWLTVV.

V is TRBV6-5 and J is TRBJ1-4; D gene ambiguous. This CDR3 region has 14 residues. Per germline, CDR1 MNHEY and CDR2 SVGAGI. Trimming removed 5 bases from V and 0 bases from J, with 7 bases in between. As DNA, the CDR3 is TGTGCCAGCAGTACGGTCTCAACTAATGAAAAACTGTTTTTT. Translation: CASSTVSTNEKLFF.

This chain uses TRBV4-1 with TRBJ1-4; D is ambiguous. Between the trimmed V and J ends, which lost 5 bases and 3 bases, there was a span of 16 bases. Germline loops: CDR1 MGHRA, CDR2 YSYEKL. The CDR3 sequence is 16 residues long. CDR3 sequence: CASSDQDQRANEKLFF. DNA for the CDR3: TGCGCCAGCAGCGATCAAGATCAGCGGGCTAATGAAAAACTGTTTTTT.

V gene TRBV4-3 combines with J gene TRBJ1-3; D unclear. Germline lookup yields CDR1 LGHNA and CDR2 YSLEER. The CDR3 runs 15 residues. With 0 bases removed from V and 3 bases from J, the gap between germline ends came to 9 bases. CDR3 nucleotides: TGCGCCAGCAGCCAAGAGAACAGATTTGGAAACACCATATATTTT. Protein: CASSQENRFGNTIYF.

The genes are TRBV7-9 and TRBJ1-3; D is possibly TRBD1 (5 bases). Germline V lookup: CDR1 SEHNR, CDR2 FQNEAQ (reference sequence). V was clipped by 4 bases and J by 2 bases, with 12 bases between them. The CDR3 runs 15 residues. The CDR3 DNA reads as TGTGCCAGCAGCTGGGGGGGTTTCACTGGAAACACCATATATTTT. The encoded protein is CASSWGGFTGNTIYF.

V and J are TRBV6-6 and TRBJ1-6; D is unclear. The V end was cut by 5 bases, the J end by 0 bases, with 8 bases between. This CDR3 contains 15 residues. The germline CDR1 and CDR2 sequences are MNHNY and SVGAGI (reference sequence). CDR3 bases: TGTGCCAGCAGTGAGCGGGACTCCTATAATTCACCCCTCCACTTT. It encodes CASSERDSYNSPLHF.

The chain employs TRBV5-1 and TRBJ2-5, with D hard to call. V shed 4 bases and J shed 5 bases, with 15 bases lying between them. CDR1 and CDR2 (germline): SGHRS, YFSETQ. There are 14 residues in the CDR3. Here the CDR3 DNA reads TGCGCCAGCAGCCCGATTCGGACCGGGGAGACCCAGTACTTC. Translating gives CASSPIRTGETQYF. The complete variable domain, with remaining parts taken from reference TRBV5-1 and TRBJ2-5, reads KAGVTQTPRYLIKTRGQQVTLSCSPISGHRSVSWYQQTPGQGLQFLFEYFSETQRNKGNFPGRFSGRQFSNSRSEMNVSTLELGDSALYLCASSPIRTGETQYFGPGTRLLVL.

The CDR3 loop is CASSAAVSEQYF. CDR3 sequence (DNA): TGTGCCAGCAGCGCAGCGGTGAGCGAGCAGTACTTC. This chain connects TRBV13 to TRBJ2-7; perhaps TRBD2 as D (5 bases). With 5 bases removed from V and 6 bases from J, the gap between germline ends came to 11 bases. Germline assignment: CDR1 PRHDT and CDR2 FYEKMQ (reference sequence). The CDR3 has 12 amino acids. The variable domain in full, completed from reference TRBV13 and TRBJ2-7, reads AAGVIQSPRHLIKEKRETATLKCYPIPRHDTVYWYQQGPGQDPQFLISFYEKMQSDKGSIPDRFSAQQFSDYHSELNMSSLELGDSALYFCASSAAVSEQYFGPGTRLTVT.

The chain has TRBV21-1 and TRBJ1-3. TRBV21-1 counts as a pseudogene. The CDR3 loop spans 15 amino acids. Here the CDR3 DNA reads TGTGCCAGCACTTCGCCATATCGCTCTGGAAACACCATATATTTT. It encodes CASTSPYRSGNTIYF.